Presented here are 29 T cell receptor beta chains from one specimen sequenced in a study of T cells after yellow fever vaccination. TCRdb redid the calling of the 5' RACE reads with MiXCR, one entry per CDR3 protein. The table records some 300,000 distinct CDR3 sequences, around 9.3% of them present only once. Sequenced here: CD4+ T cells sorted from PBMCs, sampled 5 days after the yellow fever booster vaccination. These receptors came from a man younger than 30 who received the YFV17D yellow fever vaccine.

This clonotype occurred a few times. The chain links TRBV5-1 to TRBJ2-1; tentative D call: TRBD2 (5 bases). Germline CDR1 SGHRS, CDR2 YFSETQ. There are 15 residues in the CDR3. V shed 8 bases and J shed 1 base, with 16 bases lying between them. This CDR3 reads CASLPADPSYNEQFF. The CDR3 DNA is TGCGCCAGTTTACCAGCGGACCCTTCCTACAATGAGCAGTTCTTC.

There are a few counts of this clonotype. The V gene is TRBV20-1, the J gene TRBJ1-1; the D is unclear. Germline loops: CDR1 DFQATT, CDR2 SNEGSKA (reference sequence). The CDR3 contains 13 residues. V lost 1 base, J lost 5 bases, and 11 bases lay in between. This CDR3 reads CSARVSGSTEAFF. The CDR3 nucleotides are TGCAGTGCTAGAGTCAGTGGCAGTACTGAAGCTTTCTTT.

This clonotype was counted ten times or more. The gene calls are TRBV5-1 and TRBJ2-2; D perhaps matches TRBD1 (5 bases). The CDR3 contains 18 residues. CDR1 and CDR2 from the germline V gene are SGHRS and YFSETQ. Between the trimmed V and J ends, which lost 4 bases and 6 bases, there was a span of 25 bases. The CDR3 nucleotides read TGCGCCAGCAGCCTCCCGCCTTCTGACAGCTCTAACCCCGGGGAGCTGTTTTTT. Translation gives CASSLPPSDSSNPGELFF.

This clonotype was counted between two and nine times. This chain uses TRBV7-2 with TRBJ2-3; TRBD2 agrees at 8 bases. This CDR3 region has 15 residues. The J segment lost 6 bases and the V segment lost 5 bases, leaving 10 bases of the junction unmatched. Germline V gene lookup returns CDR1 SGHTA and CDR2 FQGNSA. The CDR3 sequence is CASSPLGGAGDTQYF. CDR3 nucleotides: TGTGCCAGCAGCCCCCTCGGGGGGGCCGGGGATACGCAGTATTTT.

The rearrangement joins TRBV9 to TRBJ1-2; D gene uncertain. Per the germline V gene, CDR1 is SGDLS and CDR2 is YYNGEE. The CDR3 has 14 residues. Between the trimmed V and J ends, which lost 4 bases and 8 bases, there was a span of 18 bases. CDR3 sequence: CASSTGVPRGGYTF. The CDR3 DNA follows: TGTGCCAGCAGCACCGGGGTCCCCCGCGGAGGCTACACCTTC.

This clonotype was observed a few times. The gene calls are TRBV4-3 and TRBJ2-3; no clear D. This CDR3 has 16 residues. The germline V and J ends were trimmed by 4 bases and 0 bases, with 14 bases remaining between them. The germline V gene encodes CDR1 LGHNA and CDR2 YSLEER. The CDR3, as DNA: TGCGCCAGCAGCCTATGGATGAGGAGTAGCACAGATACGCAGTATTTT. Translating gives CASSLWMRSSTDTQYF.

This clonotype was found many times. The chain uses TRBV10-3 and TRBJ2-1; TRBD2 matches at 8 bases. The J segment lost 7 bases and the V segment lost 4 bases, leaving 3 bases of the junction unmatched. The CDR3 loop spans 13 amino acids. Germline assignment: CDR1 ENHRY and CDR2 SYGVKD. The CDR3 is CAISGAGVNEQFF. CDR3 DNA: TGTGCCATCAGTGGAGCGGGGGTGAATGAGCAGTTCTTC.

This clonotype appeared many times. This chain links TRBV30 with TRBJ1-1; TRBD1 matches at 7 bases. The CDR3 length is 13 residues. CDR1 and CDR2 from the germline V gene are GTSNPN and SVGIG (reference sequence). J gave up 1 base and V 1 base, and 0 bases lay outside the gene matches. Written as DNA, the CDR3 is TGTGCCTGGAGTGAGGGGGCGAACACTGAAGCTTTCTTT. Amino acid sequence: CAWSEGANTEAFF.

This clonotype has ten or more counts. The genes are TRBV27 and TRBJ2-7; D is unresolved. V lost 2 bases to trimming and J lost 1 base, with 12 bases between them. Germline CDR1 is MNHEY and CDR2 is SMNVEV (reference sequence). This CDR3 is built from 15 residues. The CDR3 bases are TGTGCCAGCAGTTTAGCGGCAGTAGGGTCCTACGAGCAGTACTTC. Translating gives CASSLAAVGSYEQYF.

With regard to this clonotype: One end of the junction does not line up with germline, which may come from a read error. CDR3 loop: CASRLSSTDTQYF. The DNA of the CDR3 is TGTGCCAGCAGATTATCTAGCACAGATACGCAGTATTTT. The genes are TRBV27 and TRBJ2-3; D is unresolved. Germline-derived CDR1 and CDR2 are MNHEY and SMNVEV (reference sequence). The CDR3 is made up of 13 amino acids.

This clonotype was counted many times. The rearrangement uses TRBV29-1 and TRBJ2-3, with D tentatively TRBD1 (5 bases). V was shortened by 7 bases and J by 6 bases, with 14 bases between the two germline ends. This CDR3 spans 12 amino acids. CDR1 is SQVTM and CDR2 is ANQGSEA in the germline V gene. In DNA, the CDR3 is TGCAGCGGGGGCGAGGTTGATGATACGCAGTATTTT. It is translated as CSGGEVDDTQYF.

This clonotype has ten or more counts. The CDR3 DNA reads TGTGCCAGCAGCCCCCAGGGGGTAGGGTCACCCCTCCACTTT. This sequence encodes CASSPQGVGSPLHF. The chain recombines TRBV3-1 with TRBJ1-6, with 7 bases identical to TRBD1. The junction had 7 bases not matched to a gene; V was cut back by 4 bases and J by 10 bases. The CDR3 runs 14 residues. Germline V gives CDR1 LGHDT, CDR2 YNNKEL (reference sequence).

The chain employs TRBV20-1 and TRBJ2-7, with 8 nucleotides matching TRBD1. This CDR3 contains 16 residues. The junction had 15 bases not matched to a gene; V was cut back by 5 bases and J by 3 bases. Germline CDR1 is DFQATT and CDR2 is SNEGSKA (reference sequence). The CDR3 DNA reads TGCAGTGCTGCACACTTACAGGGGGGCGACGGCTACGAGCAGTACGTC. Its translation: CSAAHLQGGDGYEQYV.

Ten or more counts support this clonotype. The chain couples TRBV29-1 to TRBJ2-7; D remains unclear. Germline V CDR1 and CDR2: SQVTM, ANQGSEA. The V end was cut by 8 bases, the J end by 3 bases, with 14 bases between. The CDR3 has 12 residues. The CDR3 here is CSTETDNYEQYF. The CDR3 DNA sequence: TGCAGCACGGAGACCGACAACTACGAGCAGTACTTC.

The chain uses TRBV7-9 and TRBJ1-2; no clear D. Germline V lookup: CDR1 SEHNR, CDR2 FQNEAQ (reference sequence). The CDR3 totals 17 residues. V was pared by 4 bases and J by 3 bases, with 21 bases between. The CDR3 DNA sequence: TGTGCCAGCAGCTCACCCCAATATAATTTATTGGACTATGGCTACACCTTC. This codes for CASSSPQYNLLDYGYTF.

In this sample, this clonotype turned up a few times. The chain couples TRBV5-1 to TRBJ2-3; 13 bases match TRBD2. V shed 5 bases and J 1 base; nucleotides not matched to a gene: 1. Per the germline V gene, CDR1 is SGHRS and CDR2 is YFSETQ. There are 15 residues in the CDR3. CDR3 protein: CASRTSGGGTDTQYF. For the CDR3, the DNA is TGCGCCAGCAGAACTAGCGGGGGGGGCACAGATACGCAGTATTTT.

This clonotype occurred a few times. CDR3 coding DNA: TGCAGTGCTAGAAAGCTAGCGGGGTTCACAGATACGCAGTATTTT. This translates into CSARKLAGFTDTQYF. The rearrangement links TRBV20-1 to TRBJ2-3; TRBD2 aligns across 9 bases. The CDR3 contains 15 residues. The ends lost 2 bases at V and 2 bases at J; junction bases unmatched: 5. Germline V gene sequence: CDR1 DFQATT, CDR2 SNEGSKA (reference sequence).

The V call is TRBV18, the J call TRBJ2-1, with TRBD1 matching 7 bases. This CDR3 comprises 14 residues. V lost 5 bases to trimming and J lost 6 bases; unmatched junction nucleotides: 7. Per the germline V gene, CDR1 is KGHSH and CDR2 is LQKENI. The CDR3: CASSGPGQSNEQFF. The CDR3 nucleotides read TGTGCCAGCTCAGGCCCGGGACAGAGCAATGAGCAGTTCTTC.

This clonotype was seen only a few times. The chain recombines TRBV12-3 or TRBV12-4 with TRBJ1-1; D is uncertain. This CDR3 comprises 13 residues. The V gene lost 5 bases and the J gene lost 4 bases, with 11 bases spanning the gap. The CDR3 DNA reads TGTGCCAGCAGTGGGATAGATGGCACTGAAGCTTTCTTT. It is translated as CASSGIDGTEAFF.

This clonotype has only a few counts. CDR3 nucleotide sequence: TGTGCCAGCCAGGACAGGGGGTTCACAGATACGCAGTATTTT. It is translated as CASQDRGFTDTQYF. The chain employs TRBV4-2 and TRBJ2-3, with 10 nucleotides matching TRBD1. Germline V CDR1 and CDR2: LGHNA, YNFKEQ. The CDR3 has 14 residues. Trimming took 8 bases from V and 2 from J; bases not matched to a gene: 4.

A few counts support this clonotype. The chain is built from TRBV12-3 or TRBV12-4 and TRBJ1-1; 8 nucleotides match TRBD1. J was trimmed by 6 bases and V by 6 bases; bases with no gene match: 12. CDR3 size: 15 residues. The CDR3 DNA sequence: TGTGCCAGCAGGGCTAGAGGACAGGGAGGCGCTGAAGCTTTCTTT. It codes for CASRARGQGGAEAFF.

The V gene is TRBV12-3 or TRBV12-4, the J gene TRBJ2-7, with 12 nucleotides matching TRBD2. The CDR3 is made up of 15 amino acids. J lost 4 bases, V lost 9 bases, and 10 bases had no gene match. The CDR3 nucleotides read TGTGCCAGTAGCATAGGACTAGCGGGGTTTTACGAGCAGTACGTC. Translating gives CASSIGLAGFYEQYV.

This clonotype was seen a handful of times. CDR3 in DNA: TGCAGCGTTGATTTTCCCCTTCTAAAGACCCAGTACTTC. Translated, it gives CSVDFPLLKTQYF. The V call is TRBV29-1, the J call TRBJ2-5; D call uncertain. The CDR3 loop spans 13 amino acids. The ends were cut back, 3 bases at V and 6 bases at J, with 14 bases in the middle. CDR1 is SQVTM and CDR2 is ANQGSEA in the germline V gene.

The chain joins TRBV12-3 or TRBV12-4 to TRBJ2-2; TRBD1 matches at 7 bases. Trimming removed 4 bases from V and 7 bases from J; junction bases left unmatched: 9. The CDR3 runs 15 residues. CDR3 residues: CASSSTGVVHGELFF. Written as DNA, the CDR3 is TGTGCCAGCAGTTCCACAGGGGTCGTGCACGGGGAGCTGTTTTTT.

This clonotype appeared a few times. V is TRBV25-1 and J is TRBJ2-6, with D tentatively TRBD1 or TRBD2 (5 bases each). V lost 3 bases, J lost 3 bases, and 12 bases lay in between. Germline V gene data show CDR1 as MGHDK and CDR2 as SYGVNS. CDR3 length: 16 amino acids. The CDR3 loop reads CASSERGGRGANVLTF. The CDR3 coding sequence is TGTGCCAGCAGTGAGAGGGGCGGTCGTGGGGCCAACGTCCTGACTTTC.

This clonotype turned up a few times. The gene calls are TRBV6-2 or TRBV6-3 and TRBJ2-5; TRBD2 is a possible D gene (5 bases). Between the trimmed V and J ends, which lost 5 bases and 10 bases, there was a span of 14 bases. The V gene's germline CDR1 is MNHEY and CDR2 SVGEGT. This CDR3 is built from 12 residues. CDR3 DNA: TGTGCCAGCAGTCCGCCCCACGGGGTCCAGTACTTC. As protein: CASSPPHGVQYF.

In this sample, this clonotype turned up a few times. This chain connects TRBV15 to TRBJ2-5, with D perhaps TRBD2 (5 bases). The CDR3 sequence is 16 residues long. Germline V gives CDR1 LNHNV, CDR2 YYDKDF (reference sequence). The V end was cut by 1 base, the J end by 9 bases, with 21 bases between. The CDR3 sequence: CATSRGWGALILAQYF. Written as DNA, the CDR3 is TGTGCCACCAGCAGAGGTTGGGGAGCCCTGATCTTGGCCCAGTACTTC.

V is TRBV12-3 or TRBV12-4 and J is TRBJ1-2; D is undetermined. V lost 0 bases and J 0 bases, leaving 8 bases between the germline ends. The CDR3 consists of 15 residues. DNA for the CDR3: TGTGCCAGCAGTTTAGCCAGGAGAGCTAACTATGGCTACACCTTC. Protein: CASSLARRANYGYTF.

This clonotype was counted only a few times. The chain uses TRBV6-6 and TRBJ1-1; D ambiguous. CDR3 length equals 13 residues. Trimming pared 2 bases from V and 4 bases from J, leaving 8 bases between. CDR1 and CDR2 (germline): MNHNY, SVGAGI (reference sequence). CDR3 bases: TGTGCCAGCAGTTACCCTGAAAGCACTGAAGCTTTCTTT. This sequence encodes CASSYPESTEAFF.